This T cell receptor (beta chain) was sequenced during a study of human CD8 memory T cell subsets. The CDR3 has 18 residues. CDR1 and CDR2 (germline): SGHKS, YYEKEE (reference sequence). V gave up 1 base and J gave up 1 base, with 21 bases separating them. By UMI-labeled 5' RACE, the TCR beta libraries were made. TCRdb called the 5' RACE reads again in MiXCR, with one record for every CDR3 protein. Among thousands of distinct CDR3 sequences, about 3.9% were seen once, and the ten largest hold less than 45%. The sequenced material came from CD8+ T cells from PBMCs. This chain joins TRBV5-5 and TRBJ2-7; D perhaps matches TRBD1 (6 bases). The source is a human donor in good health. Written as DNA, the CDR3 is TGTGCCAGCAGCTTGAGTTGGATCGGGACAACTTTATCCTACGAGCAGTACTTC. The encoded protein is CASSLSWIGTTLSYEQYF.